This T cell receptor beta chain comes out of a study of patients and donors after allogeneic stem cell transplantation. This clonotype was counted only a few times. TCRdb recomputed calls from the RT-PCR reads with MiXCR, one row per CDR3 protein. The sample holds about a million distinct CDR3 sequences, about 20% seen once. Sequencing was done on a sample of blood, either unsorted or a sorted T cell fraction (not recorded which). The receptor's source is a human donor who was either an allogeneic HSCT recipient or a stem cell or donor lymphocyte infusion donor (not recorded which). It is not recorded whose cells these are; they may come from a transplant donor.

CDR3 coding DNA: TGTGCCAGCAGCGTAGAGAGGTCCTACAATGAGCAGTTCTTC. Translated, it gives CASSVERSYNEQFF. V is TRBV9 and J is TRBJ2-1; D gene ambiguous. CDR3 length equals 14 residues. Trimming left V 0 bases short and J 1 base short, with 5 bases between. Germline values: CDR1 SGDLS, CDR2 YYNGEE.